This paragraph covers one T cell receptor (beta chain) sequence. The CDR3 totals 15 residues. Trimming removed 7 bases from V and 3 bases from J; junction bases left unmatched: 5. In germline, CDR1 is MDHEN, CDR2 SYDVKM. These data come from a study of technical replicates of blood from a handful of donors. Clones were read by immunoSEQ multiplex PCR, and TCRdb kept only the in-frame ones, dropping some. The table includes roughly 70,000 clones, about 91% detected once. The genes are TRBV28 and TRBJ2-1, with 11 bases fitting TRBD2. The sequence derives from a human donor in good health. Sample: T cells isolated from PBMCs. The CDR3 region has the DNA TGTGCCAGCACTGGACTAGCGGGCAGCTACAATGAGCAGTTCTTC. It translates to CASTGLAGSYNEQFF.